These 9 T cell receptor beta chains originate from one sample sequenced in a study of blood T cell repertoires in COVID-19. Profiling relied on immunoSEQ multiplex PCR, and the TCRdb table lists in-frame clones only, not all of them. In the table there are fewer than 50,000 clones, about 82% of which are singletons. The sequenced sample was peripheral blood. The origin of the receptors is a human donor in a cohort sampled during active COVID-19.

The V gene is TRBV3-1 (or the pseudogene TRBV3-2), the J gene TRBJ2-3, with D maybe TRBD1 (5 bases). V gave up 1 base and J gave up 4 bases, with 9 bases separating them. Per germline, CDR1 LGHDT and CDR2 YNNKEL (reference sequence). The CDR3 consists of 14 residues. In nucleotides, the CDR3 is TGTGCCAGCAGCCAAGGCAGGGTCGCAGATACGCAGTATTTT. It yields the protein CASSQGRVADTQYF.

CDR3 in amino acids: CASSPDRLAVREQFF. The CDR3 DNA sequence: TGTGCCAGTAGTCCCGACAGACTAGCGGTCAGAGAGCAGTTCTTC. The rearrangement links TRBV19 to TRBJ2-1, with TRBD2 matching over 9 bases. The germline V gene has CDR1 LNHDA and CDR2 SQIVND (reference sequence). Losses at the gene ends were 5 bases for V and 10 bases for J; bases not matched to a gene: 12. CDR3 size: 15 residues.

This rearrangement joins TRBV5-1 to TRBJ1-2; D is perhaps TRBD1 (6 bases). The CDR3 is 13 amino acids. The V end was cut by 3 bases, the J end by 3 bases, with 9 bases between. From germline, CDR1 is SGHRS and CDR2 YFSETQ. CDR3 amino acids: CASSSTGYYGYTF. In DNA, the CDR3 is TGCGCCAGCAGCTCGACAGGCTACTATGGCTACACCTTC.

The chain carries TRBV30 and TRBJ2-5, with 8 bases aligning to TRBD2. V trimming: 4 bases; J trimming: 2 bases; junction bases outside the gene matches: 15. CDR3 length: 17 residues. CDR1 and CDR2 from the germline V gene are GTSNPN and SVGIG (reference sequence). This chain's CDR3 is CAWTPLAWRGAQETQYF. The CDR3 DNA follows: TGTGCCTGGACCCCTCTTGCGTGGCGGGGGGCGCAAGAGACCCAGTACTTC.

This clone was found a few times. This chain uses TRBV27 with TRBJ1-5; possible D gene TRBD1, 6 bases. Trimming removed 6 bases from V and 5 bases from J, with 14 bases in between. There are 14 residues in the CDR3. Germline CDR1 is MNHEY and CDR2 is SMNVEV (reference sequence). Written as DNA, the CDR3 is TGTGCCAGCAGATCAACAGGGTTAGATCAGCCCCAGCATTTT. Residues: CASRSTGLDQPQHF.

The chain couples TRBV2 to TRBJ2-3, with D possibly TRBD2 on 5 matching bases. V was trimmed by 6 bases and J by 2 bases, leaving 18 bases between them. Germline CDR1 SNHLY, CDR2 FYNNEI. This CDR3 region has 16 residues. CDR3 region: CASSYGRTSPTDTQYF. CDR3 nucleotide sequence: TGTGCCAGCAGCTATGGCAGGACTTCCCCCACAGATACGCAGTATTTT.

The V and J genes are TRBV7-6 and TRBJ2-1; D perhaps matches TRBD2 (5 bases). CDR3 length equals 17 residues. V was clipped by 1 base and J by 7 bases, with 20 bases between them. CDR1 SGHVS and CDR2 FNYEAQ come from the germline V gene. The CDR3 protein is CASSLGIPKPGRNEQFF. As DNA, the CDR3 is TGTGCCAGCAGCTTAGGTATCCCGAAGCCGGGAAGAAATGAGCAGTTCTTC.

The gene calls are TRBV24-1 and TRBJ1-2; D unresolved. CDR3 length: 14 residues. V was trimmed by 3 bases and J by 8 bases, leaving 15 bases between them. Germline CDR1 is KGHDR and CDR2 is SFDVKD. CDR3 DNA sequence: TGTGCCACCAGTGATGGAGGCAGCCGGGGAGGCTACACCTTC. Translating gives CATSDGGSRGGYTF.

The rearrangement joins TRBV6-6 to TRBJ1-2; D call uncertain. Germline V gene sequence: CDR1 MNHNY, CDR2 SVGAGI (reference sequence). The CDR3 consists of 13 residues. The germline V and J ends were trimmed by 2 bases and 1 base, with 5 bases remaining between them. CDR3 bases: TGTGCCAGCAGTTACCCCAGTAACTATGGCTACACCTTC. Amino acids: CASSYPSNYGYTF.